This TCR beta chain comes out of a study of a mutant IDH1 vaccine in newly diagnosed glioma. Study-level information: Vaccination started 4-6 weeks after radiotherapy alone, or with temozolomide cycles.

This clone was seen a single time. Its antigen remains unidentified. Indicated time point: week 23, last vaccination. Alongside topical imiquimod, each dose of vaccine comprised 300 ug of mutant IDH1 20-mer peptide. Some clones are missing from TCRdb's copy, which holds only in-frame ones; the method was immunoSEQ multiplex PCR. The table records under 70,000 clones, over 75% of them present only once. The receptor comes from a man aged 18 to 30 with glioma. This sample comprised PBMCs, obtained from a glioma patient whose treatment included an IDH1 peptide vaccine.

The CDR3 region has the DNA TGTGCCAGCAGTTACAGGGTTGGGTACGAGCAGTACTTC. It codes for CASSYRVGYEQYF. The chain has TRBV27 and TRBJ2-7; TRBD1 is a possible D gene (6 bases). This CDR3 spans 13 amino acids. The germline gives CDR1 MNHEY, CDR2 SMNVEV (reference sequence). With 4 bases removed from V and 4 bases from J, the gap between germline ends came to 11 bases.